The clone carrying this T cell receptor (beta chain) was seen a single time. This CDR3 is 12 amino acids long. Trimming pared 0 bases from V and 4 bases from J, leaving 3 bases between. From germline, CDR1 is MGHRA and CDR2 YSYEKL. Deep-level assay runs were performed. TCRdb's copy holds only in-frame clones and misses some; the assay was immunoSEQ multiplex PCR. The repertoire holds under 2,000,000 clones, roughly 95% seen once, with under 1.5% in the top ten. The data are from a study of shared clonotypes between healthy human individuals. Study at large: The cohort had two women and a few men, ages 18 to 49.

Positively selected for CCR7, the CD45RO-negative cells used as naive CD8 cells excluded terminally differentiated effector memory CD45RA+ cells. Nashville, Tennessee was home to all donors, who were Caucasian adults. The chain links TRBV4-1 to TRBJ1-2; D unresolved. Specimen: naive CD8+ T cells sorted from blood. The TCR sequence derives from a man aged 18 to 30 in good health. CDR3 amino acids: CASSQDTYGYTF. In DNA form, the CDR3 reads TGCGCCAGCAGCCAAGACACCTATGGCTACACCTTC.